These 5 T cell receptor beta chains were sequenced from one sample in a study of shared clonotypes between healthy human individuals. Assay: immunoSEQ multiplex PCR; the TCRdb copy retains only in-frame clones and omits some. The sample lists some 900,000 clones, 70% to 85% occurring once. Material: memory CD4+ T cells sorted from blood. Subset given: CD45RA-negative fraction. The receptor source for this set is a man aged 18 to 35 in good health.

The chain combines TRBV7-2 with TRBJ2-5; 10 nucleotides match TRBD2. Germline CDR1 is SGHTA and CDR2 is FQGNSA. The length of the CDR3 is 17 residues. The J segment lost 5 bases and the V segment lost 5 bases, leaving 14 bases of the junction unmatched. CDR3 coding DNA: TGTGCCAGCAGCCCGAACGGGCTAGCGGGAGTGTTGGAGACCCAGTACTTC. Amino acids: CASSPNGLAGVLETQYF.

This chain connects TRBV5-1 to TRBJ1-1; D possibly corresponds to TRBD1 (5 bases). Trimming removed 2 bases at V and 4 bases at J, with 12 bases between. The CDR3 length is 14 residues. Germline values: CDR1 SGHRS, CDR2 YFSETQ. As DNA, the CDR3 is TGCGCCAGCAGCTTCTCAGGGTGGAGCACTGAAGCTTTCTTT. Protein: CASSFSGWSTEAFF. Supplemented by reference TRBV5-1 and TRBJ1-1, the full variable domain reads KAGVTQTPRYLIKTRGQQVTLSCSPISGHRSVSWYQQTPGQGLQFLFEYFSETQRNKGNFPGRFSGRQFSNSRSEMNVSTLELGDSALYLCASSFSGWSTEAFFGQGTRLTVV.

The V and J genes are TRBV30 and TRBJ1-1; possible D gene TRBD1, 5 bases. V was cut by 5 bases and J by 5 bases, with 15 bases left in between. Germline V gene lookup returns CDR1 GTSNPN and CDR2 SVGIG (reference sequence). The CDR3 has 13 residues. The CDR3 sequence: CAWSRGVTTEAFF. In nucleotides, the CDR3 is TGTGCCTGGTCTCGGGGGGTCACGACTGAAGCTTTCTTT.

The chain joins TRBV5-4 to TRBJ2-5, with 7 bases matching TRBD1. Germline V CDR1 and CDR2: SGHNT, YYREEE (reference sequence). The CDR3 sequence is 13 residues long. The ends lost 5 bases at V and 0 bases at J; junction bases unmatched: 1. The CDR3 nucleotides are TGTGCCAGCAGGGGGACAGACCAAGAGACCCAGTACTTC. Protein product: CASRGTDQETQYF. The full variable domain, in which reference TRBV5-4 and TRBJ2-5 provide the parts outside the CDR3, is ETGVTQSPTHLIKTRGQQVTLRCSSQSGHNTVSWYQQALGQGPQFIFQYYREEENGRGNFPPRFSGLQFPNYSSELNVNALELDDSALYLCASRGTDQETQYFGPGTRLLVL.

The rearrangement joins TRBV21-1 to TRBJ2-1; the table's D call TRBD2 went unverified against the DNA. TRBV21-1 is a known pseudogene. The CDR3 totals 15 residues. The CDR3, as DNA: TGTGCCAGCAGCCCCGAAGCGCTATTCTACAATGAGCAGTTCTTC. Its translation is CASSPEALFYNEQFF.